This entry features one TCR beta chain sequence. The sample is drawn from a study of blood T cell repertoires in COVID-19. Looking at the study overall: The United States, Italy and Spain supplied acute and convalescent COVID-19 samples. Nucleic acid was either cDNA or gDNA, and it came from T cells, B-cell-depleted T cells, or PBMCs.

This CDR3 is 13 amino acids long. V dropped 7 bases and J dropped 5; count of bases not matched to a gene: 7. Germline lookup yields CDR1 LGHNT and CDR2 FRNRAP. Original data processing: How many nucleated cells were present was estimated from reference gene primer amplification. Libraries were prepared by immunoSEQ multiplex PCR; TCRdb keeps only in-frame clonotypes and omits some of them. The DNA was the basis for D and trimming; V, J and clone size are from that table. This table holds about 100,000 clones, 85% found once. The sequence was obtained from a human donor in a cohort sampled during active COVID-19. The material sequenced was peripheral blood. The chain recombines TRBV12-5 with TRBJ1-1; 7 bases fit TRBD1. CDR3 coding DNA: TGTGCTAGTGTGTCACAGGGGAATACTGAAGCTTTCTTT. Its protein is CASVSQGNTEAFF.